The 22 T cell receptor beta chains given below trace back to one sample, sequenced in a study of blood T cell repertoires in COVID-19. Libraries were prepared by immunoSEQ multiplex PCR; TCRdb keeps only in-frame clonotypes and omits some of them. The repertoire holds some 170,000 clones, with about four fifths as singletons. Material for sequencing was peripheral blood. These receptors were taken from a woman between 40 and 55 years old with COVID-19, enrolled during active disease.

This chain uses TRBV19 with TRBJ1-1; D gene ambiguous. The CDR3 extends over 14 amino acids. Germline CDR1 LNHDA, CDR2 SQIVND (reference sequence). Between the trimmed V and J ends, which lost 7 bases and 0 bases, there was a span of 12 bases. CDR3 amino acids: CASNQPRLNTEAFF. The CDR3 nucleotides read TGTGCCAGTAACCAACCCCGGTTGAACACTGAAGCTTTCTTT.

The CDR3 region has the DNA TGTGCCAGCAGACTAGCGGAGGGGGCCCTGTTTTTT. Translated, it gives CASRLAEGALFF. The rearrangement joins TRBV12-3 or TRBV12-4 to TRBJ2-2; tentatively, D is TRBD2 (8 bases). The CDR3 has 12 amino acids. Trimming pared 6 bases from V and 14 bases from J, leaving 16 bases between.

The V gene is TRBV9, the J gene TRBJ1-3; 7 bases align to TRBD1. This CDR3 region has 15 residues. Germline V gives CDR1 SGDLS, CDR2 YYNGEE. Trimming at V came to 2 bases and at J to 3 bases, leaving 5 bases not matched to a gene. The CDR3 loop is CASSVTWDSGNTIYF. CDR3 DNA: TGTGCCAGCAGCGTTACGTGGGACAGTGGAAACACCATATATTTT.

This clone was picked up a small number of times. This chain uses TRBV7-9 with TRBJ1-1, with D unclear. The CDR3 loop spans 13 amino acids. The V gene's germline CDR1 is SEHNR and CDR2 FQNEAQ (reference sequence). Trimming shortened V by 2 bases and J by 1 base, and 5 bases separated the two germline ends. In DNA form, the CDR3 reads TGTGCCAGCAGCTTAACACCGAACACTGAAGCTTTCTTT. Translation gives CASSLTPNTEAFF. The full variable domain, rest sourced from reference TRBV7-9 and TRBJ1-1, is DTGVSQNPRHKITKRGQNVTFRCDPISEHNRLYWYRQTLGQGPEFLTYFQNEAQLEKSRLLSDRFSAERPKGSFSTLEIQRTEQGDSAMYLCASSLTPNTEAFFGQGTRLTVV.

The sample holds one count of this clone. In DNA, the CDR3 is TGCGCCAGCAGTCAATCGGGGCTGAAAGTGGCCTTTAAGGAGACCCAGTACTTC. Protein product: CASSQSGLKVAFKETQYF. J is TRBJ2-5 and V is TRBV23-1, with D maybe TRBD1 (5 bases). TRBV23-1 belongs to the ORF category, with a function that is uncertain. V was shortened by 0 bases and J by 5 bases, with 22 bases between the two germline ends. CDR3 length: 18 residues.

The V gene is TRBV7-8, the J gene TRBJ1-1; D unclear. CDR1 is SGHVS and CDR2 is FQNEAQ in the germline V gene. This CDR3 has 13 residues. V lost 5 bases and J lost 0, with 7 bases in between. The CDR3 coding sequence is TGTGCCAGCAGCCAACTTCTGAACACTGAAGCTTTCTTT. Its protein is CASSQLLNTEAFF.

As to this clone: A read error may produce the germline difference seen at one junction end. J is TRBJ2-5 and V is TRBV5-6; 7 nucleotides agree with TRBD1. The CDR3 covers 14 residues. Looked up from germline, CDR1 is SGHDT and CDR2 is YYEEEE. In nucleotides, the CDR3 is TGTGCCAGCATCTTGACAGGGTCAGCAGAGACCCAGTACTTC. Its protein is CASILTGSAETQYF.

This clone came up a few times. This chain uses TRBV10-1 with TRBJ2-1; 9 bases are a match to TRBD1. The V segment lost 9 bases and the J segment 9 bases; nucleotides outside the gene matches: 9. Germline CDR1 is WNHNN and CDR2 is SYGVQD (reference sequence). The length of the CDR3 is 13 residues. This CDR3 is CASRQGERGEQFF. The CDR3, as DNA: TGCGCCAGTAGACAGGGGGAACGCGGTGAGCAGTTCTTC.

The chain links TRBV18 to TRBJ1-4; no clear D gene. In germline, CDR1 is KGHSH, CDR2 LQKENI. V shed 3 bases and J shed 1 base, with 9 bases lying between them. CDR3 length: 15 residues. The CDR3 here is CASSPRLLTNEKLFF. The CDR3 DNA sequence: TGTGCCAGCTCACCGAGACTGTTAACTAATGAAAAACTGTTTTTT.

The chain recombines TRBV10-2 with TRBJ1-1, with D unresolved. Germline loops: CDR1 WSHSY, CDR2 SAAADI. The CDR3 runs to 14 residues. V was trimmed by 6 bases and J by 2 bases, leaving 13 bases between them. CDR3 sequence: CASRPSGINTEAFF. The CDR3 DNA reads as TGCGCCAGCAGACCCAGCGGAATTAACACTGAAGCTTTCTTT.

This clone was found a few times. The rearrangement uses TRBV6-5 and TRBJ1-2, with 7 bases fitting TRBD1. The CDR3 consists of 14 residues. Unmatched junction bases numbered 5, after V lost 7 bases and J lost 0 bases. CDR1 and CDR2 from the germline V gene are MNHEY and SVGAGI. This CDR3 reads CASNQGVSNYGYTF. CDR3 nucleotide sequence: TGTGCCAGCAACCAGGGGGTTTCTAACTATGGCTACACCTTC.

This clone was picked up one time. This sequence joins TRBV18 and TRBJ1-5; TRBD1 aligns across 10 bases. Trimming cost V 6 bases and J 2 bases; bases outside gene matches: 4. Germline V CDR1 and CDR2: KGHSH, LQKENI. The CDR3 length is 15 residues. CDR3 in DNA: TGTGCCAGCTCCCCCGGGACAGGGGGCAATCAGCCCCAGCATTTT. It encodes CASSPGTGGNQPQHF.

CDR3 sequence reads: CASSGSPPGQGLIAKNIQYF. In DNA, the CDR3 is TGTGCCAGCAGTGGATCTCCCCCGGGACAGGGACTAATAGCCAAAAACATTCAGTACTTC. The V gene is TRBV2, the J gene TRBJ2-4; 9 nucleotides agree with TRBD1. J was trimmed by 0 bases and V by 4 bases; bases with no gene match: 16. The V gene's germline CDR1 is SNHLY and CDR2 FYNNEI. The CDR3 runs 20 residues.

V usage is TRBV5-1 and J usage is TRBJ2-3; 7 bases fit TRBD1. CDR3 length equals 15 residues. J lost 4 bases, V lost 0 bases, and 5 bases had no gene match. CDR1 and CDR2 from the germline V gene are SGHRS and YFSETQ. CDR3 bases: TGCGCCAGCAGCTTGGGACAGGGCGGCGCAGATACGCAGTATTTT. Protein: CASSLGQGGADTQYF.

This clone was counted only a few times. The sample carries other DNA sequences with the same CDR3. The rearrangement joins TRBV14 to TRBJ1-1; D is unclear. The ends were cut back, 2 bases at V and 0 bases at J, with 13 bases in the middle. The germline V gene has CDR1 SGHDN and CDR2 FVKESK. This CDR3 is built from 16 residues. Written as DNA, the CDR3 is TGTGCCAGCAGCCAAAGTTTGGGGAGGATGAACACTGAAGCTTTCTTT. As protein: CASSQSLGRMNTEAFF.

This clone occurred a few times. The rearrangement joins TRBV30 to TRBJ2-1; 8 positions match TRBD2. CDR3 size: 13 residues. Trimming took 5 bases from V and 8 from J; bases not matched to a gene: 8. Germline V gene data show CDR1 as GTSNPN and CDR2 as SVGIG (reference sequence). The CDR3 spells CAWWSGGPYEQFF. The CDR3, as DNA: TGTGCCTGGTGGTCGGGAGGGCCCTATGAGCAGTTCTTC.

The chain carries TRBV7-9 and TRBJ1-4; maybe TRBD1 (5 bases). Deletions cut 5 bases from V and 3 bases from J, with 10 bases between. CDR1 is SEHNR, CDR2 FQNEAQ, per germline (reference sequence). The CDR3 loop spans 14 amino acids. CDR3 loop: CASSPTASNEKLFF. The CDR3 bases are TGTGCCAGCAGCCCGACAGCGTCTAATGAAAAACTGTTTTTT.

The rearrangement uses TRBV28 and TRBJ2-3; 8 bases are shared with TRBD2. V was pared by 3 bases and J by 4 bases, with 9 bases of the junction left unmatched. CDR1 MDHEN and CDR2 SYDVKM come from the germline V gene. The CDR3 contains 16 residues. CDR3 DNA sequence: TGTGCCAGCAGTTTTCCGGAGGGCGGGGGGTCAGATACGCAGTATTTT. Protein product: CASSFPEGGGSDTQYF. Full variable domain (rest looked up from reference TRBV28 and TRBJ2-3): DVKVTQSSRYLVKRTGEKVFLECVQDMDHENMFWYRQDPGLGLRLIYFSYDVKMKEKGDIPEGYSVSREKKERFSLILESASTNQTSMYLCASSFPEGGGSDTQYFGPGTRLTVL.

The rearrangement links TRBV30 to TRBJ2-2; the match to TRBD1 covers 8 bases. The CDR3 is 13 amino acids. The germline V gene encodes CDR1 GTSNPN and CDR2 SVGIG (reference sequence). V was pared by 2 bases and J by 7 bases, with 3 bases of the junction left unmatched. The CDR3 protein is CAWSKQGVGELFF. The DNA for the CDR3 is TGTGCCTGGAGTAAACAGGGGGTCGGGGAGCTGTTTTTT.

CDR3 nucleotide sequence: TGTGCCAGCAGCAAGACGCAGGGGCCCTATGGCTACACCTTC. Translated, it gives CASSKTQGPYGYTF. This chain connects TRBV9 to TRBJ1-2, with a possible D match to TRBD1 (6 bases). The CDR3 has 14 amino acids. Germline V gene lookup returns CDR1 SGDLS and CDR2 YYNGEE. V lost 4 bases, J lost 4 bases, and 14 bases lay in between.

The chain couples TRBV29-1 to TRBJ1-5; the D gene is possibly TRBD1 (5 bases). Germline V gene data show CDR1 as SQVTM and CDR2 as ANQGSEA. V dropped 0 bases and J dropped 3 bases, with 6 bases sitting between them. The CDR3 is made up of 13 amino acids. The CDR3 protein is CSVEDRDNQPQHF. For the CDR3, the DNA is TGCAGCGTTGAAGACAGGGACAATCAGCCCCAGCATTTT.

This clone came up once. DNA for the CDR3: TGTGCCAGCAGCGTGAGGGCCGGGGAGCTGTTTTTT. Residues: CASSVRAGELFF. J is TRBJ2-2 and V is TRBV9; D might be TRBD2 (5 bases). Trimming took off 2 bases at V and 6 bases at J, with 5 bases between the two ends. Germline V gene sequence: CDR1 SGDLS, CDR2 YYNGEE. CDR3 length: 12 amino acids. The variable domain in full, completed from reference TRBV9 and TRBJ2-2, reads DSGVTQTPKHLITATGQRVTLRCSPRSGDLSVYWYQQSLDQGLQFLIQYYNGEERAKGNILERFSAQQFPDLHSELNLSSLELGDSALYFCASSVRAGELFFGEGSRLTVL.